Included here is one T cell receptor (beta chain) sequence, with context. The sample is drawn from a study of blood T cell repertoires in COVID-19. Study background: Sources were T cells, B-cell-depleted T cells, or PBMCs; the material itself was cDNA or gDNA.

The CDR3 spans 13 residues. Germline CDR1 reads KGHDR; CDR2 reads SFDVKD. Trimming pared 1 base from V and 3 bases from J, leaving 3 bases between. Sequencing used immunoSEQ multiplex PCR; TCRdb keeps in-frame clones, though not all of them. Among under 200,000 clones, around 88% were seen once, and the ten largest hold about 6%. The chain links TRBV24-1 to TRBJ1-3; D is unclear. This clonotype was sampled from a middle-aged man with acute COVID-19. The source material was PBMCs or T cells enriched from blood (not recorded which). DNA of the CDR3: TGTGCCACCAGTGATTTCGGTGGAAACACCATATATTTT. Translation: CATSDFGGNTIYF.